This T cell receptor beta chain was identified in a study of blood T cell repertoires in COVID-19. Looking at the study overall: Samples came from the United States, Italy and Spain, spanning acute and convalescent COVID-19. PBMCs, B-cell-depleted T cells, or T cells provided the cDNA or gDNA that made up the material.

This clone was seen more than once but under ten times. Everyone who took part was roughly 18 to 89 years old, and they came from roughly 25 US areas. In assigning cohorts, the study relied on participant-reported clinical history. Sequencing used immunoSEQ multiplex PCR; TCRdb keeps in-frame clones, though not all of them. The repertoire holds some 160,000 clones, with 75% to 90% as singletons. The CDR3 is made up of 16 amino acids. Germline V lookup: CDR1 SNHLY, CDR2 FYNNEI. V shed 6 bases and J 1 base; nucleotides not matched to a gene: 10. V and J are TRBV2 and TRBJ2-5; 8 bases match TRBD2. Sample: PBMCs or T cells enriched from blood (not recorded which). This clonotype was obtained from a woman in her sixties or seventies who had recovered from COVID-19. CDR3 sequence (DNA): TGTGCCAGCAGACTCGGACTAGCTTCATTCCAAGAGACCCAGTACTTC. Encoded protein: CASRLGLASFQETQYF.